This entry is about one TCR beta chain. The target of this receptor is not known. No base qualities exist here, and no much larger clone lies one base off it. This entry belongs to a study of identical twins (dated by TCRdb to 2015 to 2016). Notes on the research overall: TCR alpha and beta repertoires from monozygotic twins, unrelated adults of various ages and cord blood were deep-sequenced to test whether fetal clonotypes persist. To rule out contamination, replicate twin experiments were performed at different times with different library preparation protocols. What the research found in general, with its limitations: Conclusions relied on cross-sectional statistical analysis, since the same donors could not be followed over many years. Invariant T cells such as MAIT and iNKT could partly confound zero-insertion analyses, though diverse VJ usage argued against this for most clonotypes. Fewer insertions were carried by abundant cord blood beta clonotypes, a similar but weaker trend appeared in young adult naive repertoires, and no such trend appeared in memory repertoires. Recombination models systematically underestimated out-of-frame TCR alpha sharing in monozygotic twins but agreed with sharing between unrelated individuals. A weaker excess of twin sharing was found in beta out-of-frame sequences because the signal-to-noise ratio was lowered by fewer shared sequences. Out-of-frame TCR alpha sequences shared between twins showed an excess of low generation-probability sequences compared with coincidental sharing between unrelated individuals.

Library preparation was by 5' RACE. The data were produced on an Illumina HiSeq 2000. Template switching added a universal primer binding site, and the final cDNA carried a unique molecular identifier that allowed TCR cDNA molecules to be counted accurately. Specific primers in the conserved constant-segment region were used to synthesize first-strand cDNA for the TCR alpha and beta chains. To control for contamination, every cDNA library was double barcoded, receiving both a SMART-Mk sample barcode and Illumina barcodes. TruSeq adapter sequences along with Illumina sample barcodes were introduced in two successive PCR steps. TCR alpha and beta cDNA libraries were sequenced on the Illumina HiSeq platform with custom primers. On the authors' methods: Raw reads were processed with MiGEC to extract unique molecular identifiers, and MiXCR was used to determine CDR3 positions. Recombination models were inferred per individual with the repgenHMM and IGoR tools using an EM algorithm. Shared clonotypes were analyzed with the tcR package in R, and sharing was normalized by the product of cloneset sizes. To study raw recombination without the effects of thymic and clonal selection, out-of-frame nonproductive sequences were analyzed. TCRdb itself trimmed the public reads at Q25 with fastp, ran MiXCR and retained productive beta chains. Each record represents a unique CDR3 protein, reported with the most common genes and DNA among its rows. The V and J calls were determined by TCRdb, not by the authors. Across this sample there are roughly 770,000 distinct CDR3 sequences, with roughly 20% seen only once. Clones ranked in the top ten supply roughly 13% of the sample.

All donors were healthy Caucasians. The twin cohort comprised three pairs of female monozygotic twins, all aged about 18 to 29 years. Peripheral blood mononuclear cells were used as the source from which RNA for TCR libraries was isolated. This sample also belongs to another study, concerning T cells expressing NK-cell markers. As that second study puts it: Three sorted T-cell subsets (CD3+CD56+NKG2C+, CD3+CD56+NKG2C- and CD3+CD56-NKG2C+) from eight donors had their TCR beta-chain repertoires profiled. Of the eight sequenced donors, seven were found to be HCMV-seropositive and one was found to be HCMV-seronegative. In several experiments an anti-gammadeltaTCR antibody was added to restrict sorting to alphabetaTCR-expressing T cells. In over 5 donors, the dominant CD3+CD56+NKG2C+ clonotypes were among the top 10 CD8+ clonotypes and accounted for roughly 1.0-8% of CD8+ T cells. Those dominant clonotypes were again the most abundant among CD3+CD56-NKG2C+ cells in several donors, at roughly 25-65%. Whether the expanded NKG2C-expressing T cell clones were specific for HCMV antigens remained unclear. The eight sequenced donors were randomly selected healthy volunteers, three men and five women. To determine HCMV serostatus, a commercial ELISA kit was used to detect HCMV-specific IgG in serum. For a handful of donors, unsorted PBMC were also used to sequence bulk peripheral blood T-cell repertoires. MIGEC was used to demultiplex reads and group the reads by UMI, and MiTCR was used to assemble and quantify clonotypes. To exclude erroneous sequences, any TCR cDNA sequence not supported by at least two reads was discarded. Downstream repertoire analysis used the tcR package, and clonotypes were matched across fractions by CDR3 nucleotide sequence plus V segment. VDJmatch was used to annotate antigen specificity against VDJdb, with one amino acid substitution in CDR3 permitted.

The receptor comes from a woman between 18 and 29 years old in good health. Source material: PBMCs.

The CDR3 here reads CASSLVGTGQPQHF. The DNA sequence is given as TGTGCCAGCAGCTTAGTAGGAACAGGTCAGCCCCAGCATTTT. The rearrangement joined TRBV7-9 to TRBJ1-5, with TRBD1 as a weak D call on 5 bases. From its cysteine to its phenylalanine, the CDR3 spans 14 amino acids. Only the CDR3 portion is preserved as DNA: 42 bases, with reading frame beginning at the first base. V is clipped by 1 base and J by 6 bases, and the sequence between their germline boundaries is 10 bases long. The germline V gene (reference sequence) supplies CDR1 SEHNR and CDR2 FQNEAQ.